The T cell receptor beta chain under discussion was sequenced for a study of graft-versus-host responses after intestinal transplantation. Sequenced by immunoSEQ multiplex PCR; TCRdb stores in-frame clones only, minus some. The data hold some 100,000 clones, with roughly 87% observed a single time. General study findings and limits: Allograft graft-versus-host to host-versus-graft clonal ratios ran high in patients with graft-donor T cell macrochimerism.

A word on this clone: Its cognate antigen is unknown.

Germline V gene sequence: CDR1 LNHDA, CDR2 SQIVND (reference sequence). This CDR3 region has 15 residues. V dropped 3 bases and J dropped 9 bases, with 18 bases sitting between them. This sequence was found in a human donor who was the organ donor for an intestinal transplant. The sample was unstimulated CD4+ T cells sorted from spleen or lymph node cells, taken before transplant. This rearrangement joins TRBV19 to TRBJ2-4; D is unresolved. In nucleotides, the CDR3 is TGTGCCAGTAGTATTCTCGGTATCTACGATGGCATTCAGTACTTC. Translation gives CASSILGIYDGIQYF.